A few counts support the clone carrying this T cell receptor (beta chain). The data originate from a study of blood T cell repertoires in COVID-19. In the original workflow: Using reference gene primer amplification, nucleated cell counts were estimated. This table comes from immunoSEQ multiplex PCR, and its TCRdb copy is limited to in-frame clones, with some not included. Clone size and the V and J calls come from that table; the DNA yielded D and trimming. The table lists about 200,000 clones, more than 70% of them singletons. The study counted Cohort 3 donors as recovered given two negative PCRs, clearance, or symptom resolution. The source of this sequence is a woman under 30 who had recovered from COVID-19. What was sequenced was PBMCs or T cells enriched from blood (not recorded which).

CDR3 amino acids: CASSLVSGGPTDTQYF. CDR3 coding DNA: TGTGCCAGCAGCTTAGTTAGCGGGGGGCCGACAGATACGCAGTATTTT. The chain has TRBV7-8 and TRBJ2-3; TRBD2 matches 10 bases. Germline CDR1 and CDR2: SGHVS and FQNEAQ. V lost 1 base to trimming and J lost 3 bases; unmatched junction nucleotides: 4. The CDR3 is made up of 16 amino acids.